These 7 T cell receptor beta chains came from one sample sequenced in a study of memory CD4+ T cells and cytomegalovirus serostatus. Single viable CD3+CD4+CD8-CD45RO+ cells were sorted as the memory CD4+ T cells. The assay was immunoSEQ multiplex PCR, and TCRdb's table has in-frame clones only and misses some. The sample carries approximately 44,000 clones, over 65% recorded once. The sequenced sample was memory CD4+ T cells from blood. The receptors were gathered from an adult in good health and CMV-seronegative.

This clone was observed a handful of times. The rearrangement links TRBV5-4 to TRBJ2-3, with 8 bases aligning to TRBD2. CDR1 SGHNT and CDR2 YYREEE come from the germline V gene (reference sequence). The CDR3 is 17 amino acids. V gave up 1 base and J gave up 2 bases; unmatched junction bases: 9. The CDR3 sequence: CASSLPGGGGFTDTQYF. The CDR3 DNA reads as TGTGCCAGCAGCTTGCCCGGTGGCGGGGGGTTCACAGATACGCAGTATTTT.

The sample holds a few counts of this clone. The chain employs TRBV13 and TRBJ2-3; 8 bases agree with TRBD1. Germline lookup yields CDR1 PRHDT and CDR2 FYEKMQ (reference sequence). This CDR3 has 18 residues. With 1 base clipped from V and 2 bases from J, the junction kept 11 bases outside the gene matches. The CDR3 DNA reads TGTGCCAGCAGCTTAGTAGGGATCCGGACAGGGTTCACAGATACGCAGTATTTT. It codes for CASSLVGIRTGFTDTQYF.

This chain links TRBV18 with TRBJ1-6; TRBD1 matches 7 bases. Looked up from germline, CDR1 is KGHSH and CDR2 is LQKENI. The trim removed 4 bases at V and 6 bases at J, leaving 6 bases unmatched. The CDR3 totals 15 residues. The CDR3 loop reads CASSLSGGVNSPLHF. The DNA for the CDR3 is TGTGCCAGCTCACTCTCAGGGGGTGTTAATTCACCCCTCCACTTT.

The V gene is TRBV19, the J gene TRBJ2-7; D is possibly TRBD1 (7 bases). V lost 5 bases and J 6 bases, leaving 23 bases between the germline ends. In germline, CDR1 is LNHDA, CDR2 SQIVND (reference sequence). The CDR3 covers 16 residues. CDR3 protein: CASSPGGGRRNSEQYF. The CDR3 bases are TGTGCCAGTAGTCCCGGAGGGGGCAGGCGCAACTCCGAGCAGTACTTC.

This clone has only a few counts. V gene TRBV14 combines with J gene TRBJ2-5, with a possible D match to TRBD1 (5 bases). CDR1 and CDR2 (germline): SGHDN, FVKESK. The germline V and J ends were trimmed by 7 bases and 1 base, with 16 bases remaining between them. The CDR3 is 15 amino acids. The CDR3 coding sequence is TGTGCCAGCACCACCATCGACAGTCTCCAAGAGACCCAGTACTTC. Residues: CASTTIDSLQETQYF.

V gene TRBV7-2 combines with J gene TRBJ1-1; possible D gene TRBD1, 5 bases. The CDR3 has 15 residues. Trimming cost V 1 base and J 1 base, with 10 bases left between them. From germline, CDR1 is SGHTA and CDR2 FQGNSA. The CDR3 reads CASSLVRGTNTEAFF. The CDR3 DNA follows: TGTGCCAGCAGCTTAGTTCGGGGGACGAACACTGAAGCTTTCTTT.

The rearrangement links TRBV7-9 to TRBJ2-5, with 7 nucleotides matching TRBD2. Trimming at V came to 3 bases and at J to 1 base, leaving 5 bases not matched to a gene. CDR3 size: 15 residues. Germline CDR1 is SEHNR and CDR2 is FQNEAQ (reference sequence). Here the CDR3 DNA reads TGTGCCAGCAGCTTCAACAGCGGGGTCCAAGAGACCCAGTACTTC. This gives the protein CASSFNSGVQETQYF.